The next 22 T cell receptor beta chains were all read from a single sample in a study of T cell repertoires in cytomegalovirus infection. These receptors are not linked to any known antigen. MiXCR, run by TCRdb on the reads, gives a single entry per CDR3 protein. This repertoire shows approximately 910,000 distinct CDR3 sequences, roughly 31% found once; its top ten account for 11% to 15%. The sequencing here drew on cultured CD8+ T cells from PBMCs, taken from culture after CMV antigen stimulation. The receptor source for this set is a human donor in good health (CMV status not recorded). Some clones in this sample may be carry-over from other donors' samples.

The rearrangement joins TRBV2 to TRBJ1-2; tentative D call: TRBD1 (5 bases). Germline V CDR1 and CDR2: SNHLY, FYNNEI. CDR3 length: 12 amino acids. V shed 7 bases and J shed 1 base, with 7 bases lying between them. DNA for the CDR3: TGTGCCAGCACTGACAGTAACTATGGCTACACCTTC. It translates to CASTDSNYGYTF.

The chain links TRBV12-3 or TRBV12-4 to TRBJ1-3; 8 bases map to TRBD1. With V trimmed by 10 bases and J by 0 bases, 5 bases remained unmatched. The CDR3 consists of 14 residues. CDR3 coding DNA: TGTGCCACCGGACAGGGCGGCTCTGGAAACACCATATATTTT. Its protein is CATGQGGSGNTIYF.

The CDR3 region has the DNA TGTGCCAGCGGGGACACAGGGGCGACCAATTCACCCCTCCACTTT. It translates to CASGDTGATNSPLHF. The chain links TRBV2 to TRBJ1-6; 7 bases fit TRBD1. From germline, CDR1 is SNHLY and CDR2 FYNNEI. The V segment lost 8 bases and the J segment 7 bases; nucleotides outside the gene matches: 11. This CDR3 is 15 amino acids long.

With respect to this clonotype: Germline and junction disagree at one end, which may indicate a read error. This chain uses TRBV5-3 with TRBJ2-7; no definite D call. TRBV5-3 is designated an ORF whose function remains uncertain. CDR3 size: 13 residues. The CDR3 DNA sequence: TGTGCCAGCAGCTTGGTCGAAGCCTACGAGCAGTACTTC. Translation: CASSLVEAYEQYF.

The V and J genes are TRBV7-9 and TRBJ2-3; D is ambiguous. The CDR3 contains 14 residues. Germline CDR1 SEHNR, CDR2 FQNEAQ (reference sequence). With 5 bases removed from V and 2 bases from J, the gap between germline ends came to 11 bases. Here the CDR3 DNA reads TGTGCCAGCAGCACCCCGCGGACCACAGATACGCAGTATTTT. This encodes CASSTPRTTDTQYF.

This clonotype was seen ten or more times. The chain employs TRBV6-6 and TRBJ2-7; D might be TRBD2 (6 bases). CDR1 is MNHNY, CDR2 SVGAGI, per germline (reference sequence). CDR3 length: 15 residues. V was pared by 6 bases and J by 4 bases, with 19 bases between. The CDR3 sequence is CASSLPGTPTYEQYV. CDR3 DNA sequence: TGTGCCAGCAGCCTCCCCGGGACTCCAACTTACGAGCAGTACGTC.

This clonotype was recorded a few times. Mismatch with germline at one junction end may stem from a read error. The chain links TRBV7-6 to TRBJ2-7, with 8 nucleotides matching TRBD1. CDR1 and CDR2 from the germline V gene are SGHVS and FNYEAQ. The CDR3 is made up of 11 amino acids. CDR3: CASSVPGQVIF. In nucleotides, the CDR3 is TGTGCCAGCAGTGTACCGGGACAGGTCATCTTC.

This clonotype was observed a handful of times. The rearrangement uses TRBV3-1 and TRBJ2-1; the D gene could be TRBD1 or TRBD2 (6 bases each). The ends were cut back, 4 bases at V and 0 bases at J, with 16 bases in the middle. Germline V gene lookup returns CDR1 LGHDT and CDR2 YNNKEL (reference sequence). The CDR3 is made up of 17 amino acids. The CDR3 coding sequence is TGTGCCAGCAGCCTAGAGCGCGGGACACACTCCTACAATGAGCAGTTCTTC. This translates into CASSLERGTHSYNEQFF.

This clonotype was recorded at least ten times. The chain is built from TRBV7-6 and TRBJ2-7; 8 bases agree with TRBD1. After removal of 7 bases from V and 3 bases from J, the junction contained 8 bases not matched to a gene. The CDR3 totals 14 residues. Per the germline V gene, CDR1 is SGHVS and CDR2 is FNYEAQ. CDR3 protein: CASTYPDRDYEQYF. The CDR3 nucleotides read TGTGCCAGCACCTACCCGGACAGGGACTACGAGCAGTACTTC.

This clonotype showed up many times. CDR3 loop: CASSFGRGSTDTQYF. CDR3 in DNA: TGTGCCAGCAGTTTTGGGCGGGGGAGCACAGATACGCAGTATTTT. The V call is TRBV12-3 or TRBV12-4, the J call TRBJ2-3; 7 bases map to TRBD2. This CDR3 has 15 residues. The J segment lost 0 bases and the V segment lost 3 bases, leaving 3 bases of the junction unmatched.

The chain employs TRBV6-6 and TRBJ2-2; 11 nucleotides agree with TRBD2. The germline gives CDR1 MNHNY, CDR2 SVGAGI (reference sequence). The trim removed 11 bases at V and 5 bases at J, leaving 13 bases unmatched. This CDR3 comprises 16 residues. The CDR3 DNA sequence: TGTGCCGCAATCGGTAGCGGGGGGGCCGGGACCGGGGAGCTGTTTTTT. Its translation: CAAIGSGGAGTGELFF.

The chain carries TRBV6-1 and TRBJ2-1; 11 positions agree with TRBD1. This CDR3 contains 14 residues. Trimming took 7 bases from V and 6 from J; bases not matched to a gene: 5. From germline, CDR1 is MNHNS and CDR2 SASEGT. The CDR3, as DNA: TGTGCCAGCAAGATGGACAGGGGGCCCAATGAGCAGTTCTTC. It translates to CASKMDRGPNEQFF.

V gene TRBV12-3 or TRBV12-4 combines with J gene TRBJ2-1; D remains unclear. The CDR3 consists of 15 residues. The V and J ends lost 7 bases and 0 bases respectively, with 13 bases between them. CDR3 sequence reads: CASTSLWSSYNEQFF. CDR3 DNA: TGTGCCAGCACCTCACTATGGAGCTCCTACAATGAGCAGTTCTTC.

J is TRBJ1-3 and V is TRBV13; TRBD1 is a possible D gene (5 bases). Trimming pared 5 bases from V and 0 bases from J, leaving 11 bases between. The length of the CDR3 is 15 residues. Germline V lookup: CDR1 PRHDT, CDR2 FYEKMQ (reference sequence). As DNA, the CDR3 is TGTGCCAGCAGCAAAGGACACAACTCTGGAAACACCATATATTTT. It codes for CASSKGHNSGNTIYF.

This clonotype has ten or more counts. The V and J genes are TRBV6-1 and TRBJ2-7; 7 nucleotides match TRBD2. The CDR3 contains 15 residues. The V gene's germline CDR1 is MNHNS and CDR2 SASEGT. The CDR3, as DNA: TGTGCCAGCAGTGAGACTTGGGTCCTTCTCAGCGGGGTGCACGTC. Encoded protein: CASSETWVLLSGVHV.

The table lists this clonotype with a few counts. The rearrangement joins TRBV19 to TRBJ2-3; 7 bases fit TRBD1. The CDR3 has 12 residues. V dropped 5 bases and J dropped 9; count of bases not matched to a gene: 5. The germline V gene encodes CDR1 LNHDA and CDR2 SQIVND (reference sequence). In DNA, the CDR3 is TGTGCCAGTAGTCCTACAGGGGCAACGCAGTATTTT. Translation: CASSPTGATQYF.

Only one count was recorded for this clonotype. An end of the junction differs from the germline gene, which may be a read error. The V call is TRBV7-6, the J call TRBJ1-6, with D possibly being TRBD1 (5 bases). The CDR3 runs to 14 residues. Germline assignment: CDR1 SGHVS and CDR2 FNYEAQ. The CDR3 region has the DNA TGTGCTAGCAGCTTAGGTTGGGTTCGGGGGGCCCTCCACTTT. Protein sequence: CASSLGWVRGALHF.

This clonotype appeared a few times. The V gene is TRBV19, the J gene TRBJ1-2; the D is unclear. The ends were cut back, 9 bases at V and 5 bases at J, with 10 bases in the middle. The CDR3 covers 11 residues. Germline loops: CDR1 LNHDA, CDR2 SQIVND (reference sequence). The CDR3 loop reads CASQRGYGYTF. CDR3 coding DNA: TGTGCCAGCCAGAGAGGATATGGCTACACCTTC.

This clonotype was detected many times. CDR3 amino acids: CASSYSTASTDTQYF. The CDR3 DNA sequence: TGTGCCAGCAGTTACTCAACGGCTAGCACAGATACGCAGTATTTT. The chain recombines TRBV6-5 with TRBJ2-3; D not resolved. Germline assignment: CDR1 MNHEY and CDR2 SVGAGI. Trimming cost V 0 bases and J 0 bases, with 7 bases left between them. The CDR3 is made up of 15 amino acids.

Only a few counts were recorded for this clonotype. The junction does not match germline at one end; this may be a read error. CDR3 amino acids: CASSVAGGTSWELFF. The CDR3 nucleotides are TGTGCCAGCAGCGTAGCGGGGGGCACTTCGTGGGAGCTGTTTTTT. The chain carries TRBV7-2 and TRBJ2-2; 10 bases line up with TRBD2. Per germline, CDR1 SGHTA and CDR2 FQGNSA. The CDR3 has 15 residues.

The genes are TRBV7-6 and TRBJ2-3, with TRBD2 identical over 7 bases. V lost 10 bases to trimming and J lost 2 bases; unmatched junction nucleotides: 6. Germline V CDR1 and CDR2: SGHVS, FNYEAQ. CDR3 length: 13 residues. The CDR3 loop is CATSGEPTDTQYF. The CDR3 DNA reads TGTGCCACTAGCGGAGAACCCACAGATACGCAGTATTTT.

The gene calls are TRBV6-6 and TRBJ1-5, with D possibly being TRBD1 (5 bases). V shed 7 bases and J shed 0 bases, with 13 bases lying between them. The CDR3 totals 15 residues. In germline, CDR1 is MNHNY, CDR2 SVGAGI (reference sequence). The CDR3 here is CASIHRDYSNQPQHF. The DNA for the CDR3 is TGTGCCAGCATTCACCGGGACTATAGCAATCAGCCCCAGCATTTT.